The TCR beta chain under discussion was sequenced for a study of cytomegalovirus exposure and HLA in healthy donors. Whole-study context: From donors who were HLA-typed, an early data release held about 85 million unique TCRs. Study-wide points: CMV serostatus alone was available as immune exposure information.

A multiplex PCR was run with 60 Vbeta primers and 13 Jbeta primers. TCRdb keeps only in-frame clones here, not all; method: immunoSEQ multiplex PCR. This sample has tens of thousands of clones, with about four fifths found just once. This clone came up a few times. What it binds is unknown. Trimming removed 5 bases from V and 2 bases from J; junction bases left unmatched: 3. The CDR3 runs 14 residues. The germline V gene has CDR1 MNHEY and CDR2 SVGAGI. V gene TRBV6-5 combines with J gene TRBJ2-7; TRBD2 matches 10 bases. The material sequenced was PBMCs. The receptor comes from a man aged 50 to 59 in good health and CMV-seropositive. In DNA form, the CDR3 reads TGTGCCAGCAGTCGGACTAGCGGAACCTACGAGCAGTACTTC. Its protein product is CASSRTSGTYEQYF.